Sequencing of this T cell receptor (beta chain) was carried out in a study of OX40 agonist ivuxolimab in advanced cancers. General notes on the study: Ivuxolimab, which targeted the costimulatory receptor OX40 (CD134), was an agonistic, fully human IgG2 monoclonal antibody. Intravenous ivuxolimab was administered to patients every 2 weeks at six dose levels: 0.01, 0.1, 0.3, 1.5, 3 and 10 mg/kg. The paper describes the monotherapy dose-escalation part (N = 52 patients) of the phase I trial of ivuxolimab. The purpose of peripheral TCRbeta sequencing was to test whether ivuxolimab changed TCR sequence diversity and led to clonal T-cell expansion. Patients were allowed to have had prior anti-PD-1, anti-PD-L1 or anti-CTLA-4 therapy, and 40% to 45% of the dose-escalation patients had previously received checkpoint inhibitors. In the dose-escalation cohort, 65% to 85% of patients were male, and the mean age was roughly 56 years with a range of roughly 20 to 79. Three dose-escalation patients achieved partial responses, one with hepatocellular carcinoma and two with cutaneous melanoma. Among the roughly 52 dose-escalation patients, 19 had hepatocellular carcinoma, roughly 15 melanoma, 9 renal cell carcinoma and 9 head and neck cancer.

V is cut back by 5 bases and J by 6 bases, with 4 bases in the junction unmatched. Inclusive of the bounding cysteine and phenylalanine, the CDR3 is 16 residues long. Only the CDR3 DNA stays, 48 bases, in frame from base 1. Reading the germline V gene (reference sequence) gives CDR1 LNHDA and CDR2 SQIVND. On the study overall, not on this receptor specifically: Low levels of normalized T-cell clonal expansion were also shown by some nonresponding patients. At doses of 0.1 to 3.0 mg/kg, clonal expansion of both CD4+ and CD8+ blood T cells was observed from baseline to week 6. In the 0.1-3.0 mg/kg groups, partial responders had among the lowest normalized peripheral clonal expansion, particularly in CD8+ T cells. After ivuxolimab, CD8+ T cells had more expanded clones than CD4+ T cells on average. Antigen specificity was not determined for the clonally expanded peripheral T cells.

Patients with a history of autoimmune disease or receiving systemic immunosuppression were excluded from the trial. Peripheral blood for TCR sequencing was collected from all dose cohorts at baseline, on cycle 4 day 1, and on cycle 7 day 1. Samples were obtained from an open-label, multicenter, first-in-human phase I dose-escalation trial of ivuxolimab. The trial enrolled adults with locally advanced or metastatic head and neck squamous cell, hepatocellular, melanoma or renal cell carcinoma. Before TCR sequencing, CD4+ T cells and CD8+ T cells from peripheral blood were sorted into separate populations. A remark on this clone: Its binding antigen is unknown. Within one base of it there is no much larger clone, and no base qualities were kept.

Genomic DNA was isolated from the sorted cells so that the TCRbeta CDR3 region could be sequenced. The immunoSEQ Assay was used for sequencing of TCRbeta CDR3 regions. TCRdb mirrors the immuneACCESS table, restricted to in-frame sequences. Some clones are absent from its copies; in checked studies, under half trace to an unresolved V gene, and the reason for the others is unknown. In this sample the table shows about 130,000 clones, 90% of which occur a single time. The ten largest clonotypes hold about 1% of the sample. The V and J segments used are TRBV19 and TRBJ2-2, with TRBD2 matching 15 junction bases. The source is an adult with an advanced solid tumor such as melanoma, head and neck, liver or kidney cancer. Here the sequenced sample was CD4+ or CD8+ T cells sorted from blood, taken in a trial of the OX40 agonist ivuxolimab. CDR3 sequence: CASSSWTSGRAGELFF. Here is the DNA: TGTGCCAGTAGTTCGTGGACTAGCGGGAGGGCCGGGGAGCTGTTTTTT. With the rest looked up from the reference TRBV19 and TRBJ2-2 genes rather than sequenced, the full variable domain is DGGITQSPKYLFRKEGQNVTLSCEQNLNHDAMYWYRQDPGQGLRLIYYSQIVNDFQKGDIAEGYSVSREKKESFPLTVTSAQKNPTAFYLCASSSWTSGRAGELFFGEGSRLTVL.